This T cell receptor (beta chain) was identified during a study of T cell repertoires in cytomegalovirus infection. Across the whole study: Matching HLA type, along with CMV infection, was indicated by public TCR beta signatures. General study results and limits: Using cumulative public TCR beta family frequency, the authors identified those who carried CMV together with the relevant HLA. HLA-C-restricted TCR beta clonotypes specific for CMV led the ex vivo response.

TCRdb reprocessed the reads via MiXCR and lists one record per CDR3 protein. This sample has approximately 200,000 distinct CDR3 sequences, with 28% found just once. This clonotype was seen only a few times. Its antigen is undetermined. The CDR3 length is 14 residues. CDR1 is MNHNS, CDR2 SASEGT, per germline. V lost 6 bases to trimming and J lost 0 bases; unmatched junction nucleotides: 3. The chain uses TRBV6-1 and TRBJ1-2, with 8 bases identical to TRBD1. This clonotype was obtained from a human donor in good health (CMV status not recorded). Some clones in this sample may be carry-over from other donors' samples. Sequencing was performed on PBMCs. The CDR3 sequence: CASRTGDTNYGYTF. CDR3 DNA sequence: TGTGCCAGCAGGACAGGGGACACTAACTATGGCTACACCTTC.